This TCR beta chain is drawn from a study of vaccination and CD4 T cells after COVID-19 (dated by TCRdb to 2022 to 2024). Turning to the overall study: SARS-CoV-2 positivity had been established in the convalescent patients by nasal swab PCR, and mild disease was recorded in several of these patients and severe disease in one. The convalescent cohort comprised six males and four females, including two Hispanic individuals, seven Caucasians, two Asians and one multiracial person. Participants received two doses of either the Pfizer-BioNTech BNT162b2 vaccine (n=8) or the Moderna mRNA-1273 vaccine (n=2). Post-COVID blood samples from convalescent patients were collected a median of approximately 93 days after diagnosis, with a range of roughly 35 to 180 days. Post-vaccine blood samples were taken a median of approximately 70 days after the second vaccine dose, with a range of roughly 14 to 250 days. A few convalescent patients were sampled both early after vaccination (day 14) and late after vaccination (days 161 to 241). In around 9 COVID-19 convalescent patients and a few infection-naive healthy vaccine recipients, researchers compared the spike-specific CD4+ TCR repertoire from before mRNA vaccination with the repertoire from after.

The sample's time point label, in plain terms: late sampling 161 to 241 days after vaccination in a few convalescent patients. The positive SARS-CoV-2 PCR tests of the convalescent patients were dated from March to December 2020, before the Alpha, Beta and Delta variants emerged in the United States. PBMCs were separated from whole blood using Ficoll-Paque Plus gradient centrifugation and then either used fresh or cryopreserved at -140C. About this clonotype itself: Its antigen target is currently unknown. Nothing much larger sits one base from this clone, and base qualities are not available.

Library generation was performed with PCR. The instrument given in TCRdb is Illumina iSeq 100. In the source study's methods: Non-productive sequences were removed, and CDR3s that did not start with C, did not end with F or W, or were shorter than 7 amino acids were discarded. Levenshtein distances (stringdist) and unrooted phylogenetic trees (ape) in R version 3.6.1 were used to assess CDR3 homology. In-frame beta chains were kept once TCRdb had trimmed the public reads at Q25 with fastp and called clones with MiXCR. One record per CDR3 amino acid sequence lists the most common genes and DNA. The authors' filters were not applied to this entry. Across this sample there are 25,000 to 35,000 distinct CDR3 sequences, with about 49% seen only once. About 5.6% of the sample belongs to the ten largest clones. Trimming leaves V shorter by 5 bases and J shorter by 10 bases, with the junction holding 13 bases beyond the gene matches. CDR1 MNHEY and CDR2 SMNVEV are derived from the germline V gene (reference sequence). From the cysteine up to the phenylalanine, the CDR3 has a length of 16 residues. The retained sequence is limited to the CDR3, 48 bases, with the frame set at the first base.

The full study reports these points: An increase in the median number of SARS-CoV-2-reactive clonotypes from 20 to 25 after infection to 35 to 40 after vaccination was observed, but the change was not found to be significant. Only a relatively small number of convalescent patients were included in the study, and early timepoints following natural infection were not analyzed. Among the post-vaccine SARS-CoV-2-reactive clones in convalescent patients, a median 86.3% showed up only after vaccination, which suggests vaccine-specific priming. In convalescent patients, nearly all vaccine-specific clones (304 of 307) were found to be mono-reactive for SARS-CoV-2 spike rather than cross-reactive with common cold coronaviruses.

This receptor was obtained from a human donor who had recovered from COVID-19. The rearrangement combines TRBV27 with TRBJ2-1, with 11 central nucleotides matching TRBD2. The sample consisted of CD4+ T cells from blood, taken about 7 months after SARS-CoV-2 vaccination. The nucleotide sequence reads TGTGCCAGCAGTCTAAGTGGGACTAGCGGTACTGGGGAGCAGTTCTTC. The translation is CASSLSGTSGTGEQFF.